Listed here are 19 T cell receptor beta chains from one sample, sequenced in a study of blood T cells in healthy people across ages. A sample-barcoded 5' primer and a J-beta primer mix were used in a second PCR of roughly 7 to 11 cycles. TCRdb re-analysed the 5' RACE reads in MiXCR, keeping a single row per CDR3 protein. The table shows 780,000 or so distinct CDR3 sequences, with approximately 60% occurring only once. The sequencing sample was made of blood. The receptors were sampled from a man in his forties or fifties in good health.

The chain carries TRBV6-5 and TRBJ2-1, with D perhaps TRBD1 (5 bases). The V end was cut by 0 bases, the J end by 2 bases, with 8 bases between. The germline CDR1 and CDR2 sequences are MNHEY and SVGAGI. This CDR3 has 15 residues. Here the CDR3 DNA reads TGTGCCAGCAGTTACTCGCAGGGTCCCTACAATGAGCAGTTCTTC. Its translation is CASSYSQGPYNEQFF.

This clonotype was observed a handful of times. The J gene is TRBJ2-5, the V gene TRBV7-2, with D tentatively TRBD1 (6 bases). Germline assignment: CDR1 SGHTA and CDR2 FQGNSA. This CDR3 spans 13 amino acids. V was cut by 6 bases and J by 5 bases, with 13 bases left in between. The CDR3 reads CASRGSGAETQYF. The CDR3 coding sequence is TGTGCCAGCAGGGGGTCAGGGGCCGAGACCCAGTACTTC.

The V and J genes are TRBV11-2 and TRBJ1-2; possible D gene TRBD1, 5 bases. V was clipped by 5 bases and J by 10 bases, with 23 bases between them. CDR1 and CDR2 (germline): SGHAT, FQNNGV. The CDR3 sequence is 15 residues long. The CDR3 is CASSPSSGTLRDYTF. The CDR3 nucleotides read TGTGCCAGCAGCCCCTCGTCGGGGACTCTCAGGGACTACACCTTC.

The CDR3 is CASSQGDAYNSPLHF. The CDR3 nucleotides are TGCGCCAGCAGCCAAGGAGATGCTTATAATTCACCCCTCCACTTT. The chain joins TRBV4-1 to TRBJ1-6; D ambiguous. V dropped 1 base and J dropped 4 bases, with 8 bases sitting between them. Germline CDR1 reads MGHRA; CDR2 reads YSYEKL. The CDR3 is made up of 15 amino acids.

The chain uses TRBV27 and TRBJ2-3; D is perhaps TRBD2 (5 bases). Trimming stripped 5 bases from V and 6 bases from J, with 12 bases between. Germline assignment: CDR1 MNHEY and CDR2 SMNVEV (reference sequence). CDR3 length: 13 amino acids. The CDR3 nucleotides are TGTGCCAGCAGTGCTGGGGAGCGGGATACGCAGTATTTT. It specifies CASSAGERDTQYF.

The chain is built from TRBV15 and TRBJ2-3, with TRBD2 matching over 14 bases. The CDR3 is 17 residues long. Germline V gene data show CDR1 as LNHNV and CDR2 as YYDKDF (reference sequence). Losses at the gene ends were 8 bases for V and 2 bases for J; bases not matched to a gene: 9. This chain's CDR3 is CATLGLAGGRYTDTQYF. In nucleotides, the CDR3 is TGTGCCACCCTCGGACTAGCGGGGGGTCGGTACACAGATACGCAGTATTTT.

This clonotype was seen a handful of times. The J gene is TRBJ2-7, the V gene TRBV20-1, with D perhaps assigned TRBD1 or TRBD2 (5 bases each). The end of the DNA aligns better with TRBJ2-5, so the J call may be wrong. CDR3 size: 13 residues. Germline values: CDR1 DFQATT, CDR2 SNEGSKA (reference sequence). The CDR3 reads CSARTGAQWTQYF. The CDR3 coding sequence is TGCAGTGCTAGAACCGGGGCCCAGTGGACCCAGTACTTC.

The chain couples TRBV7-9 to TRBJ1-1; TRBD1 matches 7 bases. CDR3 length equals 15 residues. After removal of 0 bases from V and 1 base from J, the junction contained 2 bases not matched to a gene. Germline-derived CDR1 and CDR2 are SEHNR and FQNEAQ (reference sequence). Here the CDR3 reads CASSLASGGNTEAFF. CDR3 DNA: TGTGCCAGCAGCTTAGCCTCAGGGGGGAACACTGAAGCTTTCTTT.

This clonotype has a single count. The chain employs TRBV7-3 and TRBJ2-5; 8 bases map to TRBD2. J gave up 5 bases and V 3 bases, and 8 bases lay outside the gene matches. The germline V gene has CDR1 SGHTA and CDR2 FQGTGA. This CDR3 spans 15 amino acids. Here the CDR3 reads CASSFLGGVGETQYF. CDR3 bases: TGTGCCAGCAGCTTCCTCGGGGGGGTGGGCGAGACCCAGTACTTC.

The CDR3, as DNA: TGCGCCAGCAGTCCCGCAAACTCTGGGGCCAACGTCCTGACTTTC. This gives the protein CASSPANSGANVLTF. This rearrangement joins TRBV5-1 to TRBJ2-6; D is undetermined. With 5 bases removed from V and 0 bases from J, the gap between germline ends came to 9 bases. Germline lookup yields CDR1 SGHRS and CDR2 YFSETQ. The CDR3 totals 15 residues.

Details on this clonotype: One end of the junction fails to match germline, which may point to a read error. The V gene is TRBV14, the J gene TRBJ2-5; D unclear. Per germline, CDR1 SGHDN and CDR2 FVKESK. The CDR3 has 15 amino acids. In nucleotides, the CDR3 is TGTGCCGGCAGCCAAGGCGTAGGGCTCGGAGAGACCCAGTACTTC. It codes for CAGSQGVGLGETQYF.

The chain employs TRBV12-5 and TRBJ2-2; TRBD1 matches 8 bases. Germline assignment: CDR1 LGHNT and CDR2 FRNRAP. Unmatched junction bases numbered 10, after V lost 4 bases and J lost 6 bases. The CDR3 loop spans 16 amino acids. CDR3 DNA: TGTGCTAGTGGTTCCTGGCCGGGACAGGTTTCCGGGGAGCTGTTTTTT. Its protein is CASGSWPGQVSGELFF.

This clonotype has only a few counts. V and J are TRBV7-9 and TRBJ2-7, with 7 positions matching TRBD1. The J segment lost 5 bases and the V segment lost 5 bases, leaving 12 bases of the junction unmatched. Looked up from germline, CDR1 is SEHNR and CDR2 is FQNEAQ (reference sequence). The CDR3 runs to 15 residues. In DNA form, the CDR3 reads TGTGCCAGCAGCACTACCGGGACAGCCACCGACGAGCAGTACTTC. The encoded protein is CASSTTGTATDEQYF.

For this clonotype: One junction end disagrees with the germline gene, perhaps due to a read error. The rearrangement links TRBV24-1 to TRBJ2-3; possible D gene TRBD1, 6 bases. The CDR3 length is 14 residues. Germline CDR1 and CDR2: KGHDR and SFDVKD. The CDR3 loop is CATSRTEYTDAQYF. CDR3 coding DNA: TGTGCCACCAGCCGGACAGAATACACAGATGCGCAGTATTTT.

This clonotype was counted between two and nine times. CDR3 in DNA: TGTGCCAGCAGTTTCGCGGGGGTAGCAGATACGCAGTATTTT. Residues: CASSFAGVADTQYF. The chain is built from TRBV27 and TRBJ2-3; TRBD2 matches 7 bases. The V gene's germline CDR1 is MNHEY and CDR2 SMNVEV (reference sequence). The CDR3 runs 14 residues. Trimming at V came to 3 bases and at J to 4 bases, leaving 4 bases not matched to a gene.

The chain combines TRBV29-1 with TRBJ2-7; 9 nucleotides line up with TRBD1. Trimming cost V 4 bases and J 6 bases; bases outside gene matches: 4. This CDR3 spans 12 amino acids. Germline lookup yields CDR1 SQVTM and CDR2 ANQGSEA. This chain's CDR3 is CSVGQGGAEQYF. The CDR3 DNA reads TGCAGCGTTGGACAGGGGGGAGCCGAGCAGTACTTC.

This chain uses TRBV5-1 with TRBJ2-2; 8 bases agree with TRBD1. The CDR3 contains 15 residues. V shed 4 bases, J shed 2 bases, and the junction held 4 bases outside the gene matches. Germline V CDR1 and CDR2: SGHRS, YFSETQ. Here the CDR3 reads CASSLTGVNTGELFF. CDR3 sequence (DNA): TGCGCCAGCAGCCTGACAGGGGTTAACACCGGGGAGCTGTTTTTT.

This clonotype was seen many times. V usage is TRBV7-8 and J usage is TRBJ2-7; D remains ambiguous. V lost 1 base and J 6 bases, leaving 10 bases between the germline ends. The CDR3 has 13 residues. Germline CDR1 reads SGHVS; CDR2 reads FQNEAQ. The CDR3 nucleotides read TGTGCCAGCAGCTTAGGGACCCTTTCCGAGCAGTACTTC. It codes for CASSLGTLSEQYF.

V usage is TRBV10-3 and J usage is TRBJ2-1; D call uncertain. V was shortened by 2 bases and J by 5 bases, with 4 bases between the two germline ends. Germline CDR1 is ENHRY and CDR2 is SYGVKD. This CDR3 is 12 amino acids long. CDR3 sequence reads: CAISEINNEQFF. CDR3 DNA: TGTGCCATCAGTGAGATTAACAATGAGCAGTTCTTC.